This T cell receptor (beta chain) was identified during a study of post-analysis software for immune sequencing data. Tagging with unique molecular identifiers was a feature of the TCR beta cDNA libraries. TCRdb passed the PCR reads through MiXCR, listing each CDR3 protein once. This sample has 650,000 to 850,000 distinct CDR3 sequences, with about 53% found just once. Sequencing was performed on blood. This TCR came from a girl between 5 and 17 years old with multiple sclerosis.

The CDR3 here is CATSRTAGVFGEQFF. The CDR3 DNA reads as TGTGCCACCAGCAGGACAGCGGGAGTATTTGGTGAGCAGTTCTTC. V usage is TRBV15 and J usage is TRBJ2-1; TRBD2 matches 8 bases. The CDR3 has 15 amino acids. From germline, CDR1 is LNHNV and CDR2 YYDKDF (reference sequence). J was trimmed by 9 bases and V by 3 bases; bases with no gene match: 10. The full variable domain, rest sourced from reference TRBV15 and TRBJ2-1, is DAMVIQNPRYQVTQFGKPVTLSCSQTLNHNVMYWYQQKSSQAPKLLFHYYDKDFNNEADTPDNFQSRRPNTSFCFLDIRSPGLGDTAMYLCATSRTAGVFGEQFFGPGTRLTVL.